These 32 T cell receptor beta chains originate from one sample sequenced in a study of T-cell memory formation after mild COVID-19 (dated by TCRdb to the early 2020s). The library was made by 5' RACE. The reads were generated on an Illumina NovaSeq 6000. Using fastp trimming at Q25 and MiXCR clonotype assembly, TCRdb reanalyzed the public sequencing data and kept in-frame beta chains. Every distinct CDR3 protein forms one entry, paired with its most common genes and DNA. For this sample there are a few hundred thousand distinct CDR3 sequences; 15% to 20% appear just once. Approximately 20% of the sample goes to the ten largest clones. The sequencing sample was made of PBMCs or a T cell subset sorted from them (not recorded which). These receptors were collected from a man between 18 and 29 years old who had mild COVID-19 (a few samples of this study predate the infection). The sample titles of this study are shuffled in the database, so cell type and time point are left out; the donor was told from shared clones.

This clonotype was detected a few times. V and J are TRBV29-1 and TRBJ1-1; no firm D call. The germline V gene has CDR1 SQVTM and CDR2 ANQGSEA. Trimming took off 2 bases at V and 0 bases at J, with 13 bases between the two ends. The CDR3 covers 15 residues. CDR3 DNA: TGCAGCGTTGAAATCCCCGAGGCACTGAACACTGAAGCTTTCTTT. It specifies CSVEIPEALNTEAFF.

The V and J genes are TRBV6-6 and TRBJ1-6; 8 bases align to TRBD1. Trimming removed 5 bases from V and 3 bases from J; junction bases left unmatched: 9. Germline loops: CDR1 MNHNY, CDR2 SVGAGI (reference sequence). This CDR3 has 17 residues. The CDR3 bases are TGTGCCAGCAGTACGGAGACAGGGGAGGTCTATAATTCACCCCTCCACTTT. It codes for CASSTETGEVYNSPLHF.

The chain combines TRBV27 with TRBJ2-3; D is uncertain. Germline V gene sequence: CDR1 MNHEY, CDR2 SMNVEV (reference sequence). The CDR3 spans 14 residues. The V gene lost 3 bases and the J gene lost 0 bases, with 7 bases spanning the gap. In nucleotides, the CDR3 is TGTGCCAGCAGTTTTACTGAAAGCACAGATACGCAGTATTTT. Its translation is CASSFTESTDTQYF.

In its sample, this clonotype was seen a few times. This rearrangement joins TRBV7-9 to TRBJ2-6; D is perhaps TRBD2 (5 bases). The V and J ends lost 3 bases and 2 bases respectively, with 5 bases between them. Looked up from germline, CDR1 is SEHNR and CDR2 is FQNEAQ (reference sequence). This CDR3 is 14 amino acids long. DNA for the CDR3: TGTGCCAGCAGCTTGAGGGCTGGGGCCAACGTCCTGACTTTC. Translation gives CASSLRAGANVLTF.

The CDR3 DNA follows: TGTGCCAGCAGCAATTTGGACGGGGGCACTTTTTATGAGCAGTTCTTC. It translates to CASSNLDGGTFYEQFF. This chain joins TRBV21-1 and TRBJ2-1; the table assigns TRBD1, which was not confirmed against the DNA. TRBV21-1 represents a pseudogene. The CDR3 covers 16 residues.

This chain links TRBV6-4 with TRBJ1-2, with D possibly TRBD1 on 5 matching bases. In germline, CDR1 is MRHNA, CDR2 SNTAGT. V was cut by 4 bases and J by 6 bases, with 18 bases left in between. The CDR3 totals 15 residues. DNA for the CDR3: TGTGCCAGCAGTGTCGGGACGGCCGAGGGAGATGGCTACACCTTC. Amino acids: CASSVGTAEGDGYTF.

The chain carries TRBV12-3 or TRBV12-4 and TRBJ1-1; D is unresolved. Trimming removed 2 bases at V and 6 bases at J, with 13 bases between. This CDR3 region has 14 residues. CDR3 in DNA: TGTGCCAGCAGTTTAAAAGGGAATTTCGCTGAAGCTTTCTTT. Translated: CASSLKGNFAEAFF.

The V and J genes are TRBV19 and TRBJ1-6, with D perhaps TRBD1 (5 bases). Trimming pared 5 bases from V and 16 bases from J, leaving 15 bases between. This CDR3 is 12 amino acids long. Germline-derived CDR1 and CDR2 are LNHDA and SQIVND (reference sequence). The CDR3 here is CASSSSGVLLHF. The CDR3, as DNA: TGTGCCAGTAGTTCCTCGGGGGTGCTTCTCCACTTT.

A few counts support this clonotype. This chain links TRBV6-5 with TRBJ2-1, with 7 nucleotides matching TRBD1. V dropped 4 bases and J dropped 9; count of bases not matched to a gene: 9. The CDR3 consists of 14 residues. From germline, CDR1 is MNHEY and CDR2 SVGAGI. The CDR3 nucleotides read TGTGCCAGCAGTTCCCCAGACAGGGTAATTGAGCAGTTCTTC. Amino acid sequence: CASSSPDRVIEQFF.

This clonotype was observed a handful of times. The chain links TRBV29-1 to TRBJ1-1; unclear D gene. There are 13 residues in the CDR3. The V end lost 7 bases, the J end lost 2 bases, and 14 bases lay between the germline ends. CDR1 is SQVTM, CDR2 ANQGSEA, per germline. In DNA form, the CDR3 reads TGCAGCGGCACGGAGTACCTTAACACTGAAGCTTTCTTT. Its protein is CSGTEYLNTEAFF. Based on the CDR3 plus reference TRBV29-1 and TRBJ1-1, the full variable domain is SAVISQKPSRDICQRGTSLTIQCQVDSQVTMMFWYRQQPGQSLTLIATANQGSEATYESGFVIDKFPISRPNLTFSTLTVSNMSPEDSSIYLCSGTEYLNTEAFFGQGTRLTVV.

This chain uses TRBV10-3 with TRBJ1-6; D possibly corresponds to TRBD1 (5 bases). Germline assignment: CDR1 ENHRY and CDR2 SYGVKD. V was cut by 7 bases and J by 10 bases, with 17 bases left in between. The CDR3 totals 14 residues. DNA of the CDR3: TGTGCCATCAAGTCGGAGGGGAGCGGATCACCCCTCCACTTT. This codes for CAIKSEGSGSPLHF.

This clonotype has just one count. The chain carries TRBV2 and TRBJ2-7; unclear D gene. Germline-derived CDR1 and CDR2 are SNHLY and FYNNEI. The CDR3 totals 12 residues. V lost 5 bases and J lost 0, with 5 bases in between. CDR3 in DNA: TGTGCCAGCAGTATAAGCTCCTACGAGCAGTACGTC. Protein product: CASSISSYEQYV.

V and J are TRBV9 and TRBJ1-1, with TRBD1 matching over 8 bases. The CDR3 contains 15 residues. Germline V gene data show CDR1 as SGDLS and CDR2 as YYNGEE. V lost 4 bases to trimming and J lost 0 bases; unmatched junction nucleotides: 5. Here the CDR3 reads CASSPGDRLNTEAFF. As DNA, the CDR3 is TGTGCCAGCAGCCCGGGGGACAGGTTGAACACTGAAGCTTTCTTT.

In its sample, this clonotype was seen a few times. The chain carries TRBV4-1 and TRBJ2-7; no reliable D call. The V gene's germline CDR1 is MGHRA and CDR2 YSYEKL. Trimming took 1 base from V and 1 from J, leaving 5 bases between them. The CDR3 is 13 amino acids. The CDR3 spells CASSQGMSYEQYF. In DNA form, the CDR3 reads TGCGCCAGCAGCCAAGGGATGTCCTACGAGCAGTACTTC.

The chain has TRBV7-8 and TRBJ1-2; unclear D gene. This CDR3 has 13 residues. CDR1 is SGHVS and CDR2 is FQNEAQ in the germline V gene. V dropped 3 bases and J dropped 3 bases, with 8 bases sitting between them. DNA for the CDR3: TGTGCCAGCAGCTTTACAGATTACTATGGCTACACCTTC. Protein product: CASSFTDYYGYTF. The variable domain in full, completed from reference TRBV7-8 and TRBJ1-2, reads GAGVSQSPRYKVAKRGQDVALRCDPISGHVSLFWYQQALGQGPEFLTYFQNEAQLDKSGLPSDRFFAERPEGSVSTLKIQRTQQEDSAVYLCASSFTDYYGYTFGSGTRLTVV.

The J gene is TRBJ1-1, the V gene TRBV4-3; 9 bases map to TRBD1. The germline gives CDR1 LGHNA, CDR2 YSLEER. This CDR3 is built from 14 residues. Trimming took 2 bases from V and 9 from J; bases not matched to a gene: 7. The CDR3 here is CASSQIDRGNKAFF. The CDR3 nucleotides are TGCGCCAGCAGCCAAATAGACAGGGGGAATAAAGCTTTCTTT.

The chain carries TRBV9 and TRBJ2-7; 8 nucleotides align to TRBD2. The CDR3 is 15 amino acids. The germline CDR1 and CDR2 sequences are SGDLS and YYNGEE. Losses at the gene ends were 0 bases for V and 2 bases for J; bases not matched to a gene: 4. CDR3 residues: CASSVGLAPTYEQYF. The CDR3 region has the DNA TGTGCCAGCAGCGTAGGACTAGCGCCTACCTACGAGCAGTACTTC.

DNA for the CDR3: TGCGCCAGCAGCCATGGGGACGGAAGGGGCACCGGGGAGCTGTTTTTT. It codes for CASSHGDGRGTGELFF. The gene calls are TRBV4-3 and TRBJ2-2, with D perhaps TRBD1 or TRBD2 (5 bases each). The V gene lost 3 bases and the J gene lost 4 bases, with 15 bases spanning the gap. This CDR3 has 16 residues. CDR1 LGHNA and CDR2 YSLEER come from the germline V gene.

Only a few counts were recorded for this clonotype. The CDR3 sequence is CASSPQGSGAEAFF. The CDR3 DNA sequence: TGTGCCAGCTCACCACAGGGCAGTGGAGCTGAAGCTTTCTTT. The chain joins TRBV18 to TRBJ1-1; no clear D gene. Trimming stripped 1 base from V and 6 bases from J, with 12 bases between. The CDR3 consists of 14 residues. The germline V gene encodes CDR1 KGHSH and CDR2 LQKENI.

The rearrangement joins TRBV7-2 to TRBJ2-1; either TRBD1 or TRBD2 may supply D (6 bases each). Trimming removed 2 bases from V and 12 bases from J, with 14 bases in between. The CDR3 totals 13 residues. In germline, CDR1 is SGHTA, CDR2 FQGNSA. CDR3 sequence reads: CASSLRGAPAQFF. The CDR3 DNA reads as TGTGCCAGCAGCTTAAGGGGGGCGCCCGCGCAGTTCTTC. Together with reference TRBV7-2 and TRBJ2-1, the CDR3 gives the full variable domain: GAGVSQSPSNKVTEKGKDVELRCDPISGHTALYWYRQSLGQGLEFLIYFQGNSAPDKSGLPSDRFSAERTGGSVSTLTIQRTQQEDSAVYLCASSLRGAPAQFFGPGTRLTVL.

V gene TRBV2 combines with J gene TRBJ2-7; the D gene could be TRBD1 or TRBD2 (5 bases each). The ends were cut back, 7 bases at V and 2 bases at J, with 12 bases in the middle. This CDR3 comprises 13 residues. In germline, CDR1 is SNHLY, CDR2 FYNNEI. The CDR3 loop is CASKGSFAYEQYV. Written as DNA, the CDR3 is TGTGCCAGCAAGGGGAGTTTCGCCTACGAGCAGTACGTC.

The rearrangement uses TRBV9 and TRBJ1-1, with D possibly matching TRBD1 (5 bases). The V gene's germline CDR1 is SGDLS and CDR2 YYNGEE. Deletions cut 2 bases from V and 5 bases from J, with 13 bases between. CDR3 length: 14 amino acids. CDR3 region: CASSVQGEGTEAFF. DNA for the CDR3: TGTGCCAGCAGCGTGCAGGGAGAAGGGACTGAAGCTTTCTTT.

The J gene is TRBJ1-1, the V gene TRBV6-2 or TRBV6-3, with D possibly matching TRBD1 (5 bases). Germline V gene lookup returns CDR1 MNHEY and CDR2 SVGEGT. The CDR3 has 11 amino acids. The germline V and J ends were trimmed by 6 bases and 14 bases, with 16 bases remaining between them. The chain's CDR3 is CASRDGGTVFF. The CDR3 DNA reads TGTGCCAGCAGGGACGGAGGGACTGTCTTCTTT.

This clonotype was counted a few times. The rearrangement links TRBV13 to TRBJ1-1; D is uncertain. Germline V gives CDR1 PRHDT, CDR2 FYEKMQ (reference sequence). V was trimmed by 5 bases and J by 5 bases, leaving 12 bases between them. CDR3 length: 13 residues. The CDR3 bases are TGTGCCAGCAGCCCAGCCCCATGGACTGAAGCTTTCTTT. Translated: CASSPAPWTEAFF.

This clonotype was seen more than once but under ten times. The chain is built from TRBV27 and TRBJ2-7; no clear D gene. The length of the CDR3 is 16 residues. Germline V gene lookup returns CDR1 MNHEY and CDR2 SMNVEV (reference sequence). V lost 4 bases to trimming and J lost 2 bases, with 18 bases between them. The DNA of the CDR3 is TGTGCCAGCAGTTCCTTTTTTTTGGTGGATACCTACGAGCAGTACTTC. Protein sequence: CASSSFFLVDTYEQYF.

This clonotype was counted between two and nine times. CDR3 bases: TGCGCCAGCAGCTCCGACGGGGTCTATGGCTACACCTTC. The encoded protein is CASSSDGVYGYTF. The chain joins TRBV5-1 to TRBJ1-2; no clear D. Germline values: CDR1 SGHRS, CDR2 YFSETQ. V was shortened by 3 bases and J by 4 bases, with 10 bases between the two germline ends. The CDR3 runs 13 residues. The entire variable domain, with the rest obtained from reference TRBV5-1 and TRBJ1-2, is as follows: KAGVTQTPRYLIKTRGQQVTLSCSPISGHRSVSWYQQTPGQGLQFLFEYFSETQRNKGNFPGRFSGRQFSNSRSEMNVSTLELGDSALYLCASSSDGVYGYTFGSGTRLTVV.

The chain has TRBV28 and TRBJ1-5; weak D call: TRBD1 (6 bases). Per the germline V gene, CDR1 is MDHEN and CDR2 is SYDVKM. The V end lost 6 bases, the J end lost 6 bases, and 12 bases lay between the germline ends. This CDR3 is 13 amino acids long. CDR3: CASRRGSGQPQHF. CDR3 nucleotides: TGTGCCAGCAGAAGGGGGTCGGGTCAGCCCCAGCATTTT.

The genes are TRBV6-1 and TRBJ2-2, with D unclear. The V gene's germline CDR1 is MNHNS and CDR2 SASEGT. There are 12 residues in the CDR3. V was pared by 7 bases and J by 4 bases, with 7 bases between. CDR3 sequence reads: CASKTGTGELFF. The CDR3, as DNA: TGTGCCAGCAAAACCGGCACCGGGGAGCTGTTTTTT.

The chain couples TRBV7-9 to TRBJ2-1; TRBD2 matches at 7 bases. The CDR3 spans 14 residues. The junction had 11 bases not matched to a gene; V was cut back by 5 bases and J by 10 bases. Germline V gene data show CDR1 as SEHNR and CDR2 as FQNEAQ (reference sequence). Here the CDR3 reads CASSPPAGWREQFF. The DNA for the CDR3 is TGTGCCAGCAGCCCCCCAGCGGGGTGGAGGGAGCAGTTCTTC.

The table lists this clonotype with a few counts. This chain connects TRBV6-5 to TRBJ2-1; D remains unclear. There are 12 residues in the CDR3. V gave up 4 bases and J gave up 7 bases, with 8 bases separating them. Germline loops: CDR1 MNHEY, CDR2 SVGAGI. CDR3 nucleotide sequence: TGTGCCAGCAGTTCCCCGATTAATGAGCAGTTCTTC. The encoded protein is CASSSPINEQFF.

V is TRBV7-9 and J is TRBJ1-2; 7 nucleotides align to TRBD1. Trimming at V came to 5 bases and at J to 4 bases, leaving 4 bases not matched to a gene. CDR1 is SEHNR, CDR2 FQNEAQ, per germline (reference sequence). The CDR3 loop spans 13 amino acids. The chain's CDR3 is CASSPGQLYGYTF. CDR3 coding DNA: TGTGCCAGCAGCCCGGGACAGCTCTATGGCTACACCTTC. The whole variable domain, filled in from reference TRBV7-9 and TRBJ1-2, reads DTGVSQNPRHKITKRGQNVTFRCDPISEHNRLYWYRQTLGQGPEFLTYFQNEAQLEKSRLLSDRFSAERPKGSFSTLEIQRTEQGDSAMYLCASSPGQLYGYTFGSGTRLTVV.

A few counts support this clonotype. This chain uses TRBV12-3 or TRBV12-4 with TRBJ2-3; D unclear. The CDR3 is 12 residues long. The V and J ends lost 7 bases and 6 bases respectively, with 11 bases between them. Here the CDR3 reads CASTRLGDTQYF. As DNA, the CDR3 is TGTGCCAGCACTCGACTCGGCGATACGCAGTATTTT.